Each of the 5 T cell receptor beta chains below was sequenced from the same sample in a study of T cells expressing NK-cell markers (dated by TCRdb to 2020 to 2022). The library was obtained by 5' RACE. The sample was run on an Illumina HiSeq 2000. TCRdb reprocessed the reads; each CDR3 protein sequence makes one entry, and DNA is unavailable. This sample's table lists fewer than 550,000 distinct CDR3 sequences. More than 1.4% of the sample is taken by the ten largest. The sequenced material came from blood T cells: a sorted CD56 or NKG2C T cell subset, CD4+ or CD8+ T cells, or bulk PBMC T cells (not recorded which). The receptor source for this set is a woman in her forties or fifties in good health. Donor details come from another sample of the same person, matched by shared clones.

V and J are TRBV11-3 and TRBJ2-3. Germline V lookup: CDR1 SGHNT, CDR2 YENEEA. The CDR3 is 13 amino acids. CDR3 sequence: CASSLAETDTQYF.

The chain employs TRBV9 and TRBJ2-1; lacking DNA, the TRBD2 call made by TCRdb goes unchecked. The CDR3 is 12 residues long. Germline-derived CDR1 and CDR2 are SGDLS and YYNGEE. CDR3 loop: CASSPPTGGQFF.

The J gene is TRBJ2-7, the V gene TRBV2; with no DNA, the TCRdb D assignment of TRBD1 cannot be verified. The CDR3 sequence is 18 residues long. The V gene's germline CDR1 is SNHLY and CDR2 FYNNEI. CDR3 loop: CASGTPQGSTLSSYEQYF.

This rearrangement joins TRBV7-9 to TRBJ2-4; TCRdb's D gene call, TRBD1, goes unchecked for lack of DNA. The CDR3 length is 15 residues. CDR1 and CDR2 (germline): SEHNR, FQNEAQ (reference sequence). The CDR3 is CASSSAYRVQNIQYF.

The CDR3 here is CASSSQRTSGSNEQFF. This chain uses TRBV5-1 with TRBJ2-1; TCRdb calls TRBD2, which cannot be checked without DNA. CDR3 length equals 16 residues. Germline CDR1 SGHRS, CDR2 YFSETQ. Combining the CDR3 with reference TRBV5-1 and TRBJ2-1 gives the whole variable domain KAGVTQTPRYLIKTRGQQVTLSCSPISGHRSVSWYQQTPGQGLQFLFEYFSETQRNKGNFPGRFSGRQFSNSRSEMNVSTLELGDSALYLCASSSQRTSGSNEQFFGPGTRLTVL.